This T cell receptor beta chain was profiled in a study of T cells in Graves' hyperthyroidism and ophthalmopathy. Points from the study as a whole: Most clonotypes that expanded in the thyroid above 0.001 also showed up in blood. Ophthalmopathy and stable hyperthyroidism were told apart by a 13 V-J model.

This clonotype was picked up many times. Its specificity is unknown. V trimming: 3 bases; J trimming: 5 bases; junction bases outside the gene matches: 2. This CDR3 is built from 13 residues. RNA transcripts yielded amplified TCR beta CDR3 regions. HTBI primers were employed in a first-round RT-PCR of the TCR CDR3. TCRdb ran MiXCR on the multiplex PCR reads and lists one entry per CDR3 protein. The sample includes 550,000 to 650,000 distinct CDR3 sequences, approximately 15% of them seen just once. The study defined stable Graves' hyperthyroidism as no ophthalmopathy progression within 18 months. Not enrolled were patients with uncontrolled infection, other autoimmune disease, pregnancy or lactation.

Sequenced sample: blood. The rearrangement joins TRBV12-3 or TRBV12-4 to TRBJ1-2; 8 bases agree with TRBD1. This sequence originates from a woman between 40 and 50 years old with Graves' hyperthyroidism. The CDR3 loop is CASSFDRGYGYTF. In DNA, the CDR3 is TGTGCCAGCAGTTTTGACAGGGGATATGGCTACACCTTC.